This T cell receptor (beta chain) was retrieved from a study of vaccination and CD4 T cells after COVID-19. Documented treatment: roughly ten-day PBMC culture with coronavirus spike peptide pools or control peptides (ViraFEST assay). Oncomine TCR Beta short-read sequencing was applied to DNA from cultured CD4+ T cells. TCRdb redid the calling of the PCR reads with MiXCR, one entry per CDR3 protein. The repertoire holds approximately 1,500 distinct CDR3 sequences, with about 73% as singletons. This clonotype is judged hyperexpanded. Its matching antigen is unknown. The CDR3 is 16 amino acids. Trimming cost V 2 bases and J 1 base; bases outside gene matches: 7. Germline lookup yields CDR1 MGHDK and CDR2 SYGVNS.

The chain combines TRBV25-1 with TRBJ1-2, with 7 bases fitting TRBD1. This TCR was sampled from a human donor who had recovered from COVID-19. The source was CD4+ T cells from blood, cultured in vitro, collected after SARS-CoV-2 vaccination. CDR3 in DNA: TGTGCCAGCAGTGAACAGGGGGTACTAGATAACTATGGCTACACCTTC. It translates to CASSEQGVLDNYGYTF.